This T cell receptor (beta chain) was sequenced for a study of beta chain features in type 1 diabetes. Worth noting for this clone: Its antigen is not identified. This sample includes further DNA sequences coding for the same CDR3.

Markers CD45RO/CCR7/CD25/CD127/CD95/CD27 served to sort CD4+ naive, central memory, regulatory and stem cell-like memory cells. Since all of the isolated RNA was reverse transcribed, expressed TCRB transcripts were what got sequenced. Here immunoSEQ multiplex PCR was the method, and the copy in TCRdb shows in-frame clones only, minus some. The data hold approximately 300,000 clones, with more than 9.5% observed a single time. Whole-study results and caveats: Any HLA-type effect on TCRB rearrangement remained unresolved here. Patients and controls would share equally any PCR tilt toward shorter templates.

Sequenced input: naive CD4+ T cells from blood. This TCR was recovered from a woman in her 30s in good health.

The CDR3 loop is CASSPTGTGNQPQHF. The CDR3 DNA sequence: TGTGCCAGCTCACCTACAGGGACGGGCAATCAGCCCCAGCATTTT. V is TRBV18 and J is TRBJ1-5, with a tentative D call TRBD1 (6 bases). This CDR3 spans 15 amino acids. V was trimmed by 3 bases and J by 2 bases, leaving 11 bases between them. Germline V lookup: CDR1 KGHSH, CDR2 LQKENI.